These 31 T cell receptor beta chains share one sample of origin, sequenced in a study of post-analysis software for immune sequencing data. General study findings and limits: About five TRBV segments were more frequent in patients than controls; TRBV5-6, TRBV5-1 and TRBV20-1 belonged to this group.

Unique molecular identifiers were built into the TCR beta cDNA libraries. TCRdb passed the PCR reads through MiXCR, listing each CDR3 protein once. The table records hundreds of thousands of distinct CDR3 sequences, about 32% of them present only once. Their antigens are not known. Sequenced input: blood. The receptors were gathered from a girl under 18 with multiple sclerosis.

This rearrangement joins TRBV29-1 to TRBJ1-4, with TRBD1 as a possible D gene (5 bases). Germline V gene sequence: CDR1 SQVTM, CDR2 ANQGSEA. Trimming shortened V by 4 bases and J by 5 bases, and 17 bases separated the two germline ends. The CDR3 has 15 amino acids. In DNA form, the CDR3 reads TGCAGCGTTGTCCCTATCGGGACCCGGAATGAAAAACTGTTTTTT. Residues: CSVVPIGTRNEKLFF. The complete variable domain, with remaining parts taken from reference TRBV29-1 and TRBJ1-4, reads SAVISQKPSRDICQRGTSLTIQCQVDSQVTMMFWYRQQPGQSLTLIATANQGSEATYESGFVIDKFPISRPNLTFSTLTVSNMSPEDSSIYLCSVVPIGTRNEKLFFGSGTQLSVL.

This clonotype occurred a few times. The V call is TRBV6-5, the J call TRBJ1-1, with 9 bases aligning to TRBD1. Germline values: CDR1 MNHEY, CDR2 SVGAGI. With 6 bases clipped from V and 5 bases from J, the junction kept 10 bases outside the gene matches. The CDR3 extends over 15 amino acids. The CDR3 protein is CASRPVTGGETEAFF. DNA of the CDR3: TGTGCCAGCAGACCGGTGACAGGGGGGGAAACTGAAGCTTTCTTT.

V is TRBV7-2 and J is TRBJ2-1; 7 nucleotides line up with TRBD1. The CDR3 totals 15 residues. V was clipped by 2 bases and J by 9 bases; unmatched bases: 10. Germline V gene sequence: CDR1 SGHTA, CDR2 FQGNSA. For the CDR3, the DNA is TGTGCCAGCAGCTTAAACCTAGGGACAGTGGCTGAGCAGTTCTTC. Translation: CASSLNLGTVAEQFF.

This chain uses TRBV9 with TRBJ2-1; the match to TRBD2 covers 10 bases. CDR1 is SGDLS and CDR2 is YYNGEE in the germline V gene. The length of the CDR3 is 16 residues. V lost 4 bases and J lost 8; bases outside the gene matches: 12. The CDR3 protein is CASSYNPGLAIYEQFF. CDR3 coding DNA: TGTGCCAGCAGCTATAACCCGGGACTAGCGATCTATGAGCAGTTCTTC.

In its sample, this clonotype was seen a few times. This chain joins TRBV6-1 and TRBJ1-2; possible D gene TRBD1, 5 bases. V shed 1 base and J shed 0 bases, with 12 bases lying between them. Germline V gene lookup returns CDR1 MNHNS and CDR2 SASEGT. The length of the CDR3 is 16 residues. DNA for the CDR3: TGTGCCAGCAGTGAAGTGTGGCAGGGTCCTAACTATGGCTACACCTTC. Protein product: CASSEVWQGPNYGYTF.

There are a few counts of this clonotype. This chain links TRBV5-5 with TRBJ2-7; no clear D gene. Judging by the DNA end, TRBJ2-5 fits better; the J call may be wrong. Per the germline V gene, CDR1 is SGHKS and CDR2 is YYEKEE (reference sequence). The CDR3 sequence is 14 residues long. The CDR3 DNA reads as TGTGCCAGCAGCTTGCCTAGGCTCCAAGAGACCCAGTACTTC. Translating it yields CASSLPRLQETQYF.

The rearrangement joins TRBV7-9 to TRBJ2-5, with 12 bases identical to TRBD2. This CDR3 has 17 residues. V lost 2 bases, J lost 5 bases, and 9 bases stayed unmatched. Per germline, CDR1 SEHNR and CDR2 FQNEAQ (reference sequence). The CDR3 nucleotides are TGTGCCAGCAGCTTAAGTACTAGCGGGAGGCTTTTTGAGACCCAGTACTTC. Translating gives CASSLSTSGRLFETQYF.

This clonotype was observed a few times. The chain joins TRBV29-1 to TRBJ2-3, with D tentatively TRBD1 (5 bases). The germline V and J ends were trimmed by 5 bases and 4 bases, with 7 bases remaining between them. The germline V gene has CDR1 SQVTM and CDR2 ANQGSEA. The CDR3 totals 11 residues. The CDR3 DNA reads as TGCAGCGTTCAGGGATCAGATACGCAGTATTTT. It translates to CSVQGSDTQYF.

The chain couples TRBV20-1 to TRBJ2-7; D may be TRBD2 (6 bases). The CDR3 is 17 residues long. Germline V lookup: CDR1 DFQATT, CDR2 SNEGSKA (reference sequence). V was shortened by 6 bases and J by 4 bases, with 28 bases between the two germline ends. CDR3: CSARPEWNGSAVYEQYF. In DNA form, the CDR3 reads TGCAGTGCACGACCGGAGTGGAACGGGAGTGCAGTATACGAGCAGTACTTC.

A word on this clonotype: Being one base from a much bigger clone, this may be a read error. For the CDR3, the DNA is TGCGCCAGCTCGTCGGGAGGCACAGGTACGCAGTATTTT. As protein: CASSSGGTGTQYF. The chain is built from TRBV5-1 and TRBJ2-3; 7 nucleotides line up with TRBD2. There are 13 residues in the CDR3. Germline V gene data show CDR1 as SGHRS and CDR2 as YFSETQ.

CDR3 DNA: TGCGCCAGCAGCTTGGCTGCGGGGACCGACTATGGCTACACCTTC. Translation: CASSLAAGTDYGYTF. The genes are TRBV5-1 and TRBJ1-2; maybe TRBD1 (5 bases). Per the germline V gene, CDR1 is SGHRS and CDR2 is YFSETQ. V lost 0 bases and J lost 3, with 12 bases in between. This CDR3 is built from 15 residues.

This rearrangement joins TRBV3-1 to TRBJ2-6; D uncertain. Trimming removed 4 bases at V and 1 base at J, with 11 bases between. Germline CDR1 LGHDT, CDR2 YNNKEL (reference sequence). CDR3 length: 16 residues. Here the CDR3 reads CASSRLEGSGANVLTF. Here the CDR3 DNA reads TGTGCCAGCAGCCGTTTGGAAGGTTCTGGGGCCAACGTCCTGACTTTC.

This clonotype was observed a handful of times. At one end, the junction sequence differs from germline, possibly due to a read error. The CDR3 DNA follows: TGTGCCAGCAGCCCCTCGGCGAGGAGCGGCTACGGGCAGTACTTC. This sequence encodes CASSPSARSGYGQYF. This chain connects TRBV12-3 or TRBV12-4 to TRBJ2-7, with D possibly being TRBD2 (5 bases). The CDR3 has 15 amino acids.

The gene calls are TRBV29-1 and TRBJ1-2; 7 bases fit TRBD1. This CDR3 region has 12 residues. CDR1 SQVTM and CDR2 ANQGSEA come from the germline V gene. V trimming: 4 bases; J trimming: 10 bases; junction bases outside the gene matches: 9. The CDR3 DNA is TGCAGCGTTGCGGAGGGGGCGCATGACTACACCTTC. Translation: CSVAEGAHDYTF.

The gene calls are TRBV20-1 and TRBJ2-3; 8 bases align to TRBD2. Trimming took 3 bases from V and 4 from J; bases not matched to a gene: 12. CDR1 and CDR2 from the germline V gene are DFQATT and SNEGSKA (reference sequence). The CDR3 is made up of 16 amino acids. CDR3 region: CSASRFREGHADTQYF. The DNA for the CDR3 is TGCAGTGCTAGCCGATTTCGGGAGGGCCACGCAGATACGCAGTATTTT.

A note on this clonotype: With a much larger clone just one base away, this may be a read error. J is TRBJ2-1 and V is TRBV4-3, with no clear D. CDR3 length equals 14 residues. The V and J ends lost 0 bases and 4 bases respectively, with 7 bases between them. Germline CDR1 is LGHNA and CDR2 is YSLEER. This CDR3 is CASSQERPYNEQFF. The CDR3 nucleotides are TGCGCCAGCAGCCAAGAGCGGCCGTACAATGAGCAGTTCTTC.

This clonotype appeared a few times. CDR3 residues: CASSLALLDTQYF. CDR3 DNA: TGTGCCAGCAGCTTAGCGCTACTAGATACGCAGTATTTT. The chain is built from TRBV7-8 and TRBJ2-3, with no clear D. CDR1 is SGHVS and CDR2 is FQNEAQ in the germline V gene. The CDR3 has 13 residues. Trimming cost V 0 bases and J 5 bases, with 6 bases left between them.

This clonotype was counted a single time. The rearrangement links TRBV7-2 to TRBJ2-4; no clear D gene. The germline V and J ends were trimmed by 2 bases and 3 bases, with 14 bases remaining between them. The CDR3 has 16 residues. Germline V lookup: CDR1 SGHTA, CDR2 FQGNSA. CDR3: CASSLIPSIVKNIQYF. The CDR3 DNA reads TGTGCCAGCAGCTTAATTCCCAGTATAGTCAAAAACATTCAGTACTTC. The entire variable domain, with the rest obtained from reference TRBV7-2 and TRBJ2-4, is as follows: GAGVSQSPSNKVTEKGKDVELRCDPISGHTALYWYRQSLGQGLEFLIYFQGNSAPDKSGLPSDRFSAERTGGSVSTLTIQRTQQEDSAVYLCASSLIPSIVKNIQYFGAGTRLSVL.

This clonotype was seen a handful of times. J is TRBJ2-1 and V is TRBV5-1; D is unresolved. Germline-derived CDR1 and CDR2 are SGHRS and YFSETQ. Deletions cut 0 bases from V and 4 bases from J, with 11 bases between. This CDR3 is built from 15 residues. This CDR3 is CASSLGTRAYNEQFF. CDR3 in DNA: TGCGCCAGCAGCTTGGGGACCCGGGCGTACAATGAGCAGTTCTTC.

The rearrangement links TRBV20-1 to TRBJ1-5; D uncertain. In germline, CDR1 is DFQATT, CDR2 SNEGSKA (reference sequence). Trimming took 3 bases from V and 0 from J, leaving 9 bases between them. This CDR3 spans 14 amino acids. Here the CDR3 reads CSASPRDSNQPQHF. As DNA, the CDR3 is TGCAGTGCTAGTCCGAGAGATAGCAATCAGCCCCAGCATTTT.

The rearrangement joins TRBV5-1 to TRBJ2-7; D is undetermined. Between the trimmed V and J ends, which lost 2 bases and 3 bases, there was a span of 12 bases. The germline V gene encodes CDR1 SGHRS and CDR2 YFSETQ. This CDR3 spans 14 amino acids. The CDR3 region is CASSLGSAGYEQYF. As DNA, the CDR3 is TGCGCCAGCAGCTTAGGCAGTGCTGGCTACGAGCAGTACTTC. The full variable domain, completed using reference TRBV5-1 and TRBJ2-7, is KAGVTQTPRYLIKTRGQQVTLSCSPISGHRSVSWYQQTPGQGLQFLFEYFSETQRNKGNFPGRFSGRQFSNSRSEMNVSTLELGDSALYLCASSLGSAGYEQYFGPGTRLTVT.

V usage is TRBV20-1 and J usage is TRBJ1-1, with 7 bases that match TRBD1. Germline V gene data show CDR1 as DFQATT and CDR2 as SNEGSKA (reference sequence). Trimming removed 6 bases from V and 5 bases from J; junction bases left unmatched: 9. The CDR3 runs 13 residues. Here the CDR3 DNA reads TGCAGTGCCGGCGACAGGGTGGTAACTGAAGCTTTCTTT. It is translated as CSAGDRVVTEAFF.

This chain uses TRBV2 with TRBJ2-1; D tentatively reads TRBD1 or TRBD2 (5 bases each). The CDR3 loop spans 14 amino acids. Germline-derived CDR1 and CDR2 are SNHLY and FYNNEI. V was clipped by 4 bases and J by 2 bases, with 9 bases between them. CDR3 region: CASSGDQTYNEQFF. In DNA, the CDR3 is TGTGCCAGCAGTGGGGACCAAACCTACAATGAGCAGTTCTTC.

Only one count was recorded for this clonotype. This CDR3 is missing its conserved last phenylalanine or tryptophan, likely due to a read error. The chain carries TRBV6-5 and TRBJ1-5, with a possible D match to TRBD1 (6 bases). V lost 4 bases and J 5 bases, leaving 9 bases between the germline ends. The CDR3 is made up of 13 amino acids. Germline V gene data show CDR1 as MNHEY and CDR2 as SVGAGI. The CDR3 region is CASSSRQDQPQHV. CDR3 DNA sequence: TGTGCCAGCAGTTCTAGACAGGATCAGCCCCAGCATGTT.

This clonotype was counted ten times or more. The chain links TRBV20-1 to TRBJ2-1; D call uncertain. The germline V gene has CDR1 DFQATT and CDR2 SNEGSKA (reference sequence). The length of the CDR3 is 14 residues. Trimming shortened V by 4 bases and J by 6 bases, and 16 bases separated the two germline ends. The DNA of the CDR3 is TGCAGTGCTACCTGGACCAATCCTCCCAATGAGCAGTTCTTC. As protein: CSATWTNPPNEQFF.

This chain joins TRBV27 and TRBJ2-3; D gene ambiguous. Per the germline V gene, CDR1 is MNHEY and CDR2 is SMNVEV (reference sequence). The V end was cut by 2 bases, the J end by 3 bases, with 18 bases between. This CDR3 has 17 residues. The CDR3 sequence is CASSLVRATEGTDTQYF. In nucleotides, the CDR3 is TGTGCCAGCAGTTTAGTACGGGCAACCGAAGGTACAGATACGCAGTATTTT.

The chain links TRBV24-1 to TRBJ1-5; D remains ambiguous. Germline CDR1 KGHDR, CDR2 SFDVKD. V gave up 9 bases and J gave up 1 base, with 12 bases separating them. This CDR3 comprises 14 residues. CDR3 sequence: CATQSGVSNQPQHF. The CDR3 DNA follows: TGTGCCACCCAATCCGGGGTAAGCAATCAGCCCCAGCATTTT.

The chain uses TRBV29-1 and TRBJ1-2; 8 bases fit TRBD1. CDR3 length: 13 amino acids. V lost 3 bases and J lost 7; bases outside the gene matches: 7. Germline loops: CDR1 SQVTM, CDR2 ANQGSEA. The CDR3 coding sequence is TGCAGCGTTGAGCGACAGGGGTTGGGTGGCTACACCTTC. Translation gives CSVERQGLGGYTF.

This clonotype was detected ten times or more. V is TRBV10-3 and J is TRBJ2-1, with D maybe TRBD2 (5 bases). Looked up from germline, CDR1 is ENHRY and CDR2 is SYGVKD. Trimming removed 3 bases from V and 6 bases from J, with 9 bases in between. CDR3 length: 13 amino acids. The CDR3 region has the DNA TGTGCCATCAGTGAACTAGAGGGCAATGAGCAGTTCTTC. Its protein product is CAISELEGNEQFF.

The V call is TRBV29-1, the J call TRBJ2-7, with D possibly being TRBD1 (7 bases). CDR1 is SQVTM and CDR2 is ANQGSEA in the germline V gene. Deletions cut 5 bases from V and 2 bases from J, with 13 bases between. This CDR3 spans 13 amino acids. The CDR3 loop reads CSVIAGQTYEQYF. The DNA of the CDR3 is TGCAGCGTTATTGCGGGACAGACCTACGAGCAGTACTTC.

This chain uses TRBV7-9 with TRBJ2-3; a weak D match, TRBD2 (5 bases). Germline assignment: CDR1 SEHNR and CDR2 FQNEAQ (reference sequence). V lost 2 bases and J lost 1, with 16 bases in between. The CDR3 is made up of 17 amino acids. This chain's CDR3 is CASSLFYGGQRTDTQYF. For the CDR3, the DNA is TGTGCCAGCAGCTTATTCTACGGCGGGCAACGCACAGATACGCAGTATTTT. The full variable domain, in which reference TRBV7-9 and TRBJ2-3 provide the parts outside the CDR3, is DTGVSQNPRHKITKRGQNVTFRCDPISEHNRLYWYRQTLGQGPEFLTYFQNEAQLEKSRLLSDRFSAERPKGSFSTLEIQRTEQGDSAMYLCASSLFYGGQRTDTQYFGPGTRLTVL.